This T cell receptor beta chain is from a study of vaccination effects on CD4 cells after COVID-19. General study findings and limits: Clones of infection and vaccine origin contracted markedly late after vaccination.

Notes on this clone: Its antigen is undetermined.

At the end of roughly ten days of culture, CD4+ T cells were isolated. Participants completed two doses of the BNT162b2 or mRNA-1273 vaccine. Cells had half their medium changed to IL-2 medium on days 3 and 7. Sequencing used immunoSEQ multiplex PCR; TCRdb keeps in-frame clones, though not all of them. The sample consists of around 66,000 clones, over 70% of them appearing once. V lost 5 bases and J lost 4, with 14 bases in between. The CDR3 is 14 residues long. Germline assignment: CDR1 SGHTA and CDR2 FQGNSA. The sample was CD4+ T cells from PBMCs cultured without peptide, taken after COVID-19 vaccination. This rearrangement joins TRBV7-2 to TRBJ1-2; D gene unclear. This clonotype was sampled from a human donor who received a COVID-19 vaccine. In nucleotides, the CDR3 is TGTGCCAGCAGCCCCGGGCCCCGAGGCTATGGCTACACCTTC. The encoded protein is CASSPGPRGYGYTF.